Listed below are T cell receptor beta chains from one sample, sequenced in a study of response to subunit inactivated influenza vaccine. One entry per CDR3 protein, called by TCRdb with MiXCR from the RT-PCR reads. The sample records 500,000 or so distinct CDR3 sequences, approximately 17% being singletons. The sequencing here drew on CD4+ T cells sorted from PBMCs, taken roughly 24 months after vaccination. The receptors were gathered from a man aged 50 to 69 who received an inactivated influenza vaccine. Both conserved end residues are part of each CDR3. The D gene is left open where the match is weak. The size entry is marked missing in some rows and otherwise reads once, few, many or a size class.

size: few
length: 16
V: TRBV7-9
D: NA
J: TRBJ2-6
DNA: TGTGCCAGCAGCTTAGTCATCAGGTCTGGGGCCAACGTCCTGACTTTC
CDR3: CASSLVIRSGANVLTF

size: few
length: 14
V: TRBV2
D: NA
J: TRBJ2-1
DNA: TGTGCCAGCAGTAAAACCTGGACAGCTAATGAGCAGTTCTTC
CDR3: CASSKTWTANEQFF

size: few
length: 17
V: TRBV15
D: NA
J: TRBJ1-3
DNA: TGTGCCACCAGCAGGGAGACCCTTTACCTCCCTGGAAACACCATATATTTT
CDR3: CATSRETLYLPGNTIYF

size: few
length: 17
V: TRBV14
D: NA
J: TRBJ2-2
DNA: TGTGCCAGCAGCCAAGTAATAGGGCCGCGTAACCCCGGGGAGCTGTTTTTT
CDR3: CASSQVIGPRNPGELFF

size: NA
length: 13
V: TRBV20-1
D: NA
J: TRBJ2-2
DNA: TGCAGTGCTACAAGCGGGTACACCGGGGAGCTGTTTTTT
CDR3: CSATSGYTGELFF

size: few
length: 15
V: TRBV5-1
D: NA
J: TRBJ1-2
DNA: TGCGCCAGCAGCTTGGCCAGTTTCTCTAACTATGGCTACACCTTC
CDR3: CASSLASFSNYGYTF

size: few
length: 21
V: TRBV4-1
D: TRBD2
J: TRBJ2-1
DNA: TGCGCCAGCAGCCATGAATACCCTCCCTCTACTAGCGGGGGGACCAACAATGAGCAGTTCTTC
CDR3: CASSHEYPPSTSGGTNNEQFF

size: few
length: 14
V: TRBV20-1
D: TRBD2
J: TRBJ2-5
DNA: TGCAGTGCAACGAGCGGGGGGGCGTCGAAGACCCAGTACTTC
CDR3: CSATSGGASKTQYF

size: many
length: 14
V: TRBV7-6
D: NA
J: TRBJ2-1
DNA: TGTGCCAGCAGCAATGGGGGACACTACAATGAGCAGTTCTTC
CDR3: CASSNGGHYNEQFF

size: few
length: 11
V: TRBV5-6
D: NA
J: TRBJ2-1
DNA: TGTGCCAGCAGCATTCGGTTAGAGCAGTTCTTC
CDR3: CASSIRLEQFF

size: few
length: 12
V: TRBV6-6
D: NA
J: TRBJ2-3
DNA: TGTGCCAGCAGTTACGCTCTGGATACGCAGTATTTT
CDR3: CASSYALDTQYF

size: few
length: 13
V: TRBV7-2
D: NA
J: TRBJ1-1
DNA: TGTGCCAGCAGCGTTGTAGTCTACACTGAAGCTTTCTTT
CDR3: CASSVVVYTEAFF

size: NA
length: 17
V: TRBV4-2
D: TRBD2
J: TRBJ2-2
DNA: TGTGCCAGCAGCCAAGAGAGTAGCGGGATTGACACCGGGGAGCTGTTTTTT
CDR3: CASSQESSGIDTGELFF

size: once
length: 14
V: TRBV4-2
D: TRBD2
J: TRBJ2-3
DNA: TGTGCCAGCAGCCAACCAGCGGGAGCGGATACGCAGTATTTT
CDR3: CASSQPAGADTQYF

size: many
length: 19
V: TRBV20-1
D: TRBD2
J: TRBJ2-2
DNA: TGCAGTGCTAGAGATGGGGGACTAGCGGGGGGAAGGAACACCGGGGAGCTGTTTTTT
CDR3: CSARDGGLAGGRNTGELFF

size: NA
length: 15
V: TRBV12-3/TRBV12-4
D: TRBD1
J: TRBJ2-5
DNA: TGTGCCAGCAGTCAAACCGGGACAGGGATAGAGACCCAGTACTTC
CDR3: CASSQTGTGIETQYF

size: NA
length: 16
V: TRBV11-2
D: TRBD1
J: TRBJ2-1
DNA: TGTGCCAGCAGCACAATCGCAGGGGGCCTCTACAATGAGCAGTTCTTC
CDR3: CASSTIAGGLYNEQFF

size: few
length: 13
V: TRBV10-1
D: NA
J: TRBJ1-2
DNA: TGCGCCAGCAGTGAGTCCCGGGACTATGGCTACACCTTC
CDR3: CASSESRDYGYTF

size: many
length: 15
V: TRBV9
D: TRBD2
J: TRBJ2-5
DNA: TGTGCCAGCAGTTCTACAACTAGCGGTCTTGGGACCCAGTACTTC
CDR3: CASSSTTSGLGTQYF

size: NA
length: 12
V: TRBV12-3/TRBV12-4
D: TRBD1
J: TRBJ2-7
DNA: TGTGCCAGCAGTTTAGTAGGGGGCAAGCAGTACTTC
CDR3: CASSLVGGKQYF

size: few
length: 15
V: TRBV20-1
D: TRBD2
J: TRBJ2-7
DNA: TGCAGTGCTAGAGAGGAAGCGGGATGGACCTACGAGCAGTACTTC
CDR3: CSAREEAGWTYEQYF

size: many
length: 15
V: TRBV7-2
D: TRBD1
J: TRBJ2-2
DNA: TGTGCCAGCAGCTCAGGACAGGGTTTCACCGGGGAGCTGTTTTTT
CDR3: CASSSGQGFTGELFF

size: NA
length: 16
V: TRBV11-2
D: TRBD2
J: TRBJ2-1
DNA: TGTGCCAGCAGCTCCCCCACTAGCGGGAGGGCCAATGAGCAGTTCTTC
CDR3: CASSSPTSGRANEQFF

size: NA
length: 13
V: TRBV7-2
D: NA
J: TRBJ1-5
DNA: TGTGCCAGCAGCCCGACATGGGATCAGCCCCAGCATTTT
CDR3: CASSPTWDQPQHF

size: few
length: 15
V: TRBV6-1
D: NA
J: TRBJ2-1
DNA: TGTGCCAGCAGTGAAGGCAACTGGGAGCGGAATGAGCAGTTCTTC
CDR3: CASSEGNWERNEQFF

size: NA
length: 15
V: TRBV20-1
D: NA
J: TRBJ1-1
DNA: TGCAGTGCTAGAGGGGGGACGTCAATCAACACTGAAGCTTTCTTT
CDR3: CSARGGTSINTEAFF

size: NA
length: 13
V: TRBV7-9
D: NA
J: TRBJ2-2
DNA: TGTGCCAGCAGAGGCCCGGTCACCGGGGAGCTGTTTTTT
CDR3: CASRGPVTGELFF

size: NA
length: 16
V: TRBV4-3
D: TRBD2
J: TRBJ2-3
DNA: TGCGCCAGCAGCCAAGAAGCGGGAGTGGGGGCAGATACGCAGTATTTT
CDR3: CASSQEAGVGADTQYF

size: few
length: 15
V: TRBV27
D: TRBD1
J: TRBJ1-2
DNA: TGTGCCAGCAGTTTATCCTGGGACAGCCACTATGGCTACACCTTC
CDR3: CASSLSWDSHYGYTF

size: NA
length: 14
V: TRBV7-8
D: NA
J: TRBJ1-2
DNA: TGTGCCAGCAGCTTAGCTTGGGCAGACGGTGGCTACACCTTC
CDR3: CASSLAWADGGYTF

size: NA
length: 15
V: TRBV6-1
D: TRBD2
J: TRBJ2-2
DNA: TGTGCCAGCAGTCTCTGGACTAGCGGGGGTGGGGAGCTGTTTTTT
CDR3: CASSLWTSGGGELFF

size: NA
length: 15
V: TRBV7-2
D: TRBD2
J: TRBJ2-1
DNA: TGTGCCAGCAGCTTAGATGCTAGCGGGTTCAATGAGCAGTTCTTC
CDR3: CASSLDASGFNEQFF

size: NA
length: 13
V: TRBV20-1
D: NA
J: TRBJ2-7
DNA: TGCAGTGCTACGAGAGGGGGGGGCTACGAGCAGTACTTC
CDR3: CSATRGGGYEQYF

size: NA
length: 20
V: TRBV11-2
D: TRBD2
J: TRBJ2-2
DNA: TGTGCCAGCAGCTATCCGCGACTAGCGGGAGGATACTGGGACACCGGGGAGCTGTTTTTT
CDR3: CASSYPRLAGGYWDTGELFF

size: NA
length: 16
V: TRBV6-5
D: TRBD1
J: TRBJ1-3
DNA: TGTGCCAGCAGTTTTTCCGACAGGGGGCCTAGAAACACCATATATTTT
CDR3: CASSFSDRGPRNTIYF

size: NA
length: 11
V: TRBV10-1
D: TRBD1
J: TRBJ2-4
DNA: TGCGCCAGCAGTGGGGGGACAGGCTTGTACTTC
CDR3: CASSGGTGLYF

size: few
length: 15
V: TRBV5-1
D: NA
J: TRBJ2-3
DNA: TGCGCCAGCAGCTTGATCTGGGGGGGCACAGATACGCAGTATTTT
CDR3: CASSLIWGGTDTQYF

size: NA
length: 13
V: TRBV28
D: NA
J: TRBJ1-5
DNA: TGTGCCAGCAGTTTAAAGAGGGGACATCCCCAGCATTTT
CDR3: CASSLKRGHPQHF

size: NA
length: 14
V: TRBV20-1
D: TRBD2
J: TRBJ2-7
DNA: TGCAGTGCTAGCCCTAGCGGGAGAGGCTACGAGCAGTACTTC
CDR3: CSASPSGRGYEQYF

size: NA
length: 14
V: TRBV19
D: NA
J: TRBJ1-1
DNA: TGTGCCAGTAGTATAGCCAAGAAGAACACTGAAGCTTTCTTT
CDR3: CASSIAKKNTEAFF

size: many
length: 12
V: TRBV4-2
D: TRBD1
J: TRBJ1-1
DNA: TGTGCCAGCAGCCAAAACAGGGGAGAAGCTTTCTTT
CDR3: CASSQNRGEAFF

size: NA
length: 14
V: TRBV27
D: TRBD1
J: TRBJ2-7
DNA: TGTGCCAGCAGTACCCAGACAGGGCACTACGAGCAGTACTTC
CDR3: CASSTQTGHYEQYF

size: NA
length: 14
V: TRBV20-1
D: TRBD1
J: TRBJ1-5
DNA: TGCAGTGCTACCTCGGACAGGGACTATCAGCCCCAGCATTTT
CDR3: CSATSDRDYQPQHF

size: NA
length: 14
V: TRBV20-1
D: TRBD2
J: TRBJ2-5
DNA: TGCAGTGCTAGACTAGCGGGACACATGGAGACCCAGTACTTC
CDR3: CSARLAGHMETQYF